A single sample gave rise to the 28 T cell receptor beta chains below, sequenced in a study of OX40 agonist ivuxolimab in advanced cancers. Data came from immunoSEQ multiplex PCR; TCRdb stores just in-frame clones and leaves some out. The sample holds about 100,000 clones, about nine tenths seen once. The source material was CD4+ or CD8+ T cells sorted from blood, sampled in a trial of the OX40 agonist ivuxolimab. These receptors originate from an adult with an advanced solid tumor such as melanoma, head and neck, liver or kidney cancer.

The rearrangement joins TRBV7-8 to TRBJ2-4, with D maybe TRBD2 (6 bases). The CDR3 length is 17 residues. Germline V gene data show CDR1 as SGHVS and CDR2 as FQNEAQ. With 2 bases removed from V and 2 bases from J, the gap between germline ends came to 16 bases. The CDR3 sequence is CASSLWGLVGTKNIQYF. As DNA, the CDR3 is TGTGCCAGCAGCTTATGGGGACTTGTTGGGACCAAAAACATTCAGTACTTC.

The chain is built from TRBV18 and TRBJ2-7; D ambiguous. CDR1 is KGHSH, CDR2 LQKENI, per germline. The CDR3 has 15 amino acids. Trimming left V 2 bases short and J 9 bases short, with 20 bases between. The DNA for the CDR3 is TGTGCCAGCTCACCAAGCGTCAGCCGCGCCTTTGGGCAGTACTTC. Translated: CASSPSVSRAFGQYF. Full variable domain (outside the CDR3, taken from reference TRBV18 and TRBJ2-7): NAGVMQNPRHLVRRRGQEARLRCSPMKGHSHVYWYRQLPEEGLKFMVYLQKENIIDESGMPKERFSAEFPKEGPSILRIQQVVRGDSAAYFCASSPSVSRAFGQYFGPGTRLTVT.

The chain's CDR3 is CASRRQGSNQPQHF. The DNA of the CDR3 is TGTGCCAGCAGGAGACAGGGGAGCAATCAGCCCCAGCATTTT. The V gene is TRBV6-5, the J gene TRBJ1-5; 8 bases line up with TRBD1. Trimming at V came to 6 bases and at J to 1 base, leaving 2 bases not matched to a gene. CDR1 and CDR2 (germline): MNHEY, SVGAGI. The CDR3 loop spans 14 amino acids.

The chain recombines TRBV5-6 with TRBJ1-5; the D is unclear. V gave up 3 bases and J gave up 2 bases, with 15 bases separating them. This CDR3 spans 16 amino acids. Germline-derived CDR1 and CDR2 are SGHDT and YYEEEE. The DNA for the CDR3 is TGTGCCAGCAGCTATTATCGGGGAATCGGCAATCAGCCCCAGCATTTT. Its protein product is CASSYYRGIGNQPQHF.

The chain joins TRBV11-3 to TRBJ2-1; the match to TRBD2 covers 8 bases. There are 14 residues in the CDR3. The V gene's germline CDR1 is SGHNT and CDR2 YENEEA. The V gene end was trimmed by 4 bases and the J gene end by 8 bases; junction bases not matched to a gene: 7. The CDR3 DNA reads TGTGCCAGCAGCTCCGGGACTAGGGGCGATGAGCAGTTCTTC. Encoded protein: CASSSGTRGDEQFF.

Of note for this clone: At one end, the junction sequence differs from germline, possibly due to a read error. The V gene is TRBV18, the J gene TRBJ2-5; no firm D call. This CDR3 has 13 residues. The germline CDR1 and CDR2 sequences are KGHSH and LQKENI. For the CDR3, the DNA is TGTGCCAGCTCCCCACTGGTCCAAGAGACCCAGTACTTC. Translated, it gives CASSPLVQETQYF.

The V gene is TRBV11-2, the J gene TRBJ2-7; TRBD1 might be the D (6 bases). V was trimmed by 4 bases and J by 5 bases, leaving 15 bases between them. Germline V gene data show CDR1 as SGHAT and CDR2 as FQNNGV. The CDR3 contains 14 residues. CDR3: CASSYGQPMDEQYF. CDR3 nucleotides: TGTGCCAGCAGCTACGGACAGCCGATGGACGAGCAGTACTTC. The variable domain in full, with the rest retrieved from reference TRBV11-2 and TRBJ2-7, is EAGVAQSPRYKIIEKRQSVAFWCNPISGHATLYWYQQILGQGPKLLIQFQNNGVVDDSQLPKDRFSAERLKGVDSTLKIQPAKLEDSAVYLCASSYGQPMDEQYFGPGTRLTVT.

The chain links TRBV11-1 to TRBJ2-7; 14 bases agree with TRBD2. The CDR3 is 16 amino acids. The V segment lost 8 bases and the J segment 2 bases; nucleotides outside the gene matches: 8. From germline, CDR1 is SGHAT and CDR2 FQDESV (reference sequence). CDR3 sequence reads: CASGPGTSGSTYEQYF. CDR3 DNA: TGTGCCAGCGGCCCCGGGACTAGCGGGAGTACCTACGAGCAGTACTTC. Filled out from reference TRBV11-1 and TRBJ2-7, the complete variable domain reads EAEVAQSPRYKITEKSQAVAFWCDPISGHATLYWYRQILGQGPELLVQFQDESVVDDSQLPKDRFSAERLKGVDSTLKIQPAELGDSAMYLCASGPGTSGSTYEQYFGPGTRLTVT.

The chain links TRBV7-8 to TRBJ2-7; the match to TRBD1 covers 8 bases. The CDR3 totals 14 residues. CDR1 is SGHVS and CDR2 is FQNEAQ in the germline V gene. Trimming at V came to 5 bases and at J to 1 base, leaving 4 bases not matched to a gene. The CDR3 spells CASSRDRSSYEQYF. The DNA of the CDR3 is TGTGCCAGCAGCCGGGACAGGTCTTCCTACGAGCAGTACTTC.

The CDR3 spells CASSWGRETQYF. CDR3 DNA: TGTGCCAGCAGCTGGGGGCGAGAGACCCAGTACTTC. The chain employs TRBV11-3 and TRBJ2-5; TRBD1 might be the D (6 bases). Germline V gene lookup returns CDR1 SGHNT and CDR2 YENEEA. The V gene lost 4 bases and the J gene lost 4 bases, with 7 bases spanning the gap. This CDR3 is built from 12 residues.

V gene TRBV2 combines with J gene TRBJ1-2; 7 bases match TRBD1. Germline CDR1 reads SNHLY; CDR2 reads FYNNEI. The CDR3 is 16 residues long. V was pared by 0 bases and J by 4 bases, with 8 bases of the junction left unmatched. The CDR3 sequence: CASSEAGWTGVYGYTF. The CDR3 bases are TGTGCCAGCAGTGAAGCTGGGTGGACAGGAGTCTATGGCTACACCTTC.

The chain carries TRBV5-4 and TRBJ1-5; D gene unclear. V was shortened by 4 bases and J by 0 bases, with 5 bases between the two germline ends. This CDR3 has 13 amino acids. The germline CDR1 and CDR2 sequences are SGHNT and YYREEE (reference sequence). The CDR3 sequence: CASSQDSNQPQHF. CDR3 DNA sequence: TGTGCCAGCAGCCAAGATAGCAATCAGCCCCAGCATTTT.

V usage is TRBV7-9 and J usage is TRBJ2-7, with 12 bases lining up with TRBD2. This CDR3 contains 15 residues. V dropped 5 bases and J dropped 0; count of bases not matched to a gene: 2. CDR1 and CDR2 (germline): SEHNR, FQNEAQ (reference sequence). The CDR3 region has the DNA TGTGCCAGCAGCCCGACTAGCGGGAGCTCCTACGAGCAGTACTTC. Its protein is CASSPTSGSSYEQYF. Variable domain in full (rest from reference TRBV7-9 and TRBJ2-7): DTGVSQNPRHKITKRGQNVTFRCDPISEHNRLYWYRQTLGQGPEFLTYFQNEAQLEKSRLLSDRFSAERPKGSFSTLEIQRTEQGDSAMYLCASSPTSGSSYEQYFGPGTRLTVT.

Written as DNA, the CDR3 is TGCGCCAGCAGCGTGGGTTCTAGCACAGATACGCAGTATTTT. This translates into CASSVGSSTDTQYF. The chain recombines TRBV5-1 with TRBJ2-3; no clear D. There are 14 residues in the CDR3. The V end was cut by 4 bases, the J end by 0 bases, with 9 bases between. Germline V gene sequence: CDR1 SGHRS, CDR2 YFSETQ.

V gene TRBV7-3 combines with J gene TRBJ2-1, with 7 positions matching TRBD1. The germline CDR1 and CDR2 sequences are SGHTA and FQGTGA. The V and J ends lost 5 bases and 1 base, in that order; junction bases with no gene match: 5. This CDR3 spans 15 amino acids. The CDR3 sequence is CASSAGTASYNEQFF. In DNA, the CDR3 is TGTGCCAGCAGCGCCGGGACAGCTTCCTACAATGAGCAGTTCTTC. The full variable domain, completed using reference TRBV7-3 and TRBJ2-1, is GAGVSQTPSNKVTEKGKYVELRCDPISGHTALYWYRQSLGQGPEFLIYFQGTGAADDSGLPNDRFFAVRPEGSVSTLKIQRTERGDSAVYLCASSAGTASYNEQFFGPGTRLTVL.

V usage is TRBV28 and J usage is TRBJ2-3, with 10 bases that match TRBD2. From germline, CDR1 is MDHEN and CDR2 SYDVKM. V shed 3 bases and J 4 bases; nucleotides not matched to a gene: 7. The CDR3 spans 16 residues. This CDR3 reads CASSFPLAGASDTQYF. CDR3 nucleotides: TGTGCCAGCAGTTTCCCCCTAGCGGGAGCGTCAGATACGCAGTATTTT. Drawing the rest from reference TRBV28 and TRBJ2-3, the complete variable domain is DVKVTQSSRYLVKRTGEKVFLECVQDMDHENMFWYRQDPGLGLRLIYFSYDVKMKEKGDIPEGYSVSREKKERFSLILESASTNQTSMYLCASSFPLAGASDTQYFGPGTRLTVL.

This chain joins TRBV2 and TRBJ2-1; 10 bases are a match to TRBD2. Losses at the gene ends were 4 bases for V and 3 bases for J; bases not matched to a gene: 3. This CDR3 has 15 amino acids. CDR1 is SNHLY and CDR2 is FYNNEI in the germline V gene. The CDR3: CASSVIAGGYNEQFF. The CDR3 DNA reads TGTGCCAGCAGTGTTATAGCGGGAGGCTACAATGAGCAGTTCTTC. The complete variable domain, with remaining parts taken from reference TRBV2 and TRBJ2-1, reads EPEVTQTPSHQVTQMGQEVILRCVPISNHLYFYWYRQILGQKVEFLVSFYNNEISEKSEIFDDQFSVERPDGSNFTLKIRSTKLEDSAMYFCASSVIAGGYNEQFFGPGTRLTVL.

In DNA form, the CDR3 reads TGTGCCAGCAGCTTTAGCGGTCTCAGGGAGCAGTTCTTC. Protein: CASSFSGLREQFF. The chain couples TRBV7-3 to TRBJ2-1; D might be TRBD2 (6 bases). The CDR3 is 13 residues long. CDR1 is SGHTA and CDR2 is FQGTGA in the germline V gene. V was trimmed by 3 bases and J by 10 bases, leaving 13 bases between them.

The rearrangement uses TRBV19 and TRBJ2-7, with TRBD2 identical over 9 bases. V lost 4 bases to trimming and J lost 1 base; unmatched junction nucleotides: 11. Germline CDR1 reads LNHDA; CDR2 reads SQIVND (reference sequence). CDR3 length equals 17 residues. CDR3 sequence (DNA): TGTGCCAGTAGTACCAGACTAGCGGCCCAACAATCCTACGAGCAGTACTTC. The encoded protein is CASSTRLAAQQSYEQYF. The whole variable domain, filled in from reference TRBV19 and TRBJ2-7, reads DGGITQSPKYLFRKEGQNVTLSCEQNLNHDAMYWYRQDPGQGLRLIYYSQIVNDFQKGDIAEGYSVSREKKESFPLTVTSAQKNPTAFYLCASSTRLAAQQSYEQYFGPGTRLTVT.

A few counts support this clone. The V and J genes are TRBV19 and TRBJ1-2; D is undetermined. Trimming took off 6 bases at V and 1 base at J, with 6 bases between the two ends. CDR1 and CDR2 from the germline V gene are LNHDA and SQIVND (reference sequence). The CDR3 spans 12 residues. The CDR3 protein is CASRGSNYGYTF. The DNA of the CDR3 is TGTGCCAGTAGGGGCAGTAACTATGGCTACACCTTC.

The gene calls are TRBV7-6 and TRBJ2-7; 8 bases map to TRBD1. V was clipped by 7 bases and J by 6 bases; unmatched bases: 14. Germline CDR1 SGHVS, CDR2 FNYEAQ. The CDR3 loop spans 15 amino acids. The CDR3 here is CASNSGTGPSGEQYF. CDR3 DNA: TGTGCCAGCAACTCCGGGACAGGTCCTTCGGGCGAGCAGTACTTC.

This chain links TRBV30 with TRBJ2-2; 12 positions agree with TRBD2. Trimming cost V 3 bases and J 6 bases; bases outside gene matches: 5. The CDR3 consists of 15 residues. Per germline, CDR1 GTSNPN and CDR2 SVGIG (reference sequence). The CDR3 reads CAWRASGRAAGELFF. Written as DNA, the CDR3 is TGTGCCTGGAGAGCTAGCGGGAGGGCCGCCGGGGAGCTGTTTTTT. The full variable domain, with the rest looked up from reference TRBV30 and TRBJ2-2, is SQTIHQWPATLVQPVGSPLSLECTVEGTSNPNLYWYRQAAGRGLQLLFYSVGIGQISSEVPQNLSASRPQDRQFILSSKKLLLSDSGFYLCAWRASGRAAGELFFGEGSRLTVL.

The chain has TRBV28 and TRBJ2-5; 9 nucleotides align to TRBD2. The CDR3 loop spans 16 amino acids. Germline V gene data show CDR1 as MDHEN and CDR2 as SYDVKM. V shed 3 bases and J 4 bases; nucleotides not matched to a gene: 9. CDR3 protein: CASSLQGGRARETQYF. CDR3 nucleotides: TGTGCCAGCAGTTTGCAGGGCGGGAGGGCTAGAGAGACCCAGTACTTC.

V is TRBV5-1 and J is TRBJ2-3; 10 nucleotides agree with TRBD2. CDR3 length: 17 residues. Germline CDR1 SGHRS, CDR2 YFSETQ. J lost 2 bases, V lost 0 bases, and 6 bases had no gene match. CDR3: CASSLARAGGLTDTQYF. The CDR3 region has the DNA TGCGCCAGCAGCTTGGCCAGAGCGGGAGGGCTCACAGATACGCAGTATTTT.

This chain links TRBV11-1 with TRBJ2-3; D unresolved. Trimming removed 3 bases from V and 6 bases from J, with 16 bases in between. The CDR3 is 15 residues long. Germline V gene data show CDR1 as SGHAT and CDR2 as FQDESV (reference sequence). In DNA, the CDR3 is TGTGCCAGCAGCTTGAATGGGGATCGAGTGGATACGCAGTATTTT. This translates into CASSLNGDRVDTQYF.

The chain couples TRBV9 to TRBJ2-5; the D is unclear. Germline CDR1 is SGDLS and CDR2 is YYNGEE. V dropped 3 bases and J dropped 2 bases, with 11 bases sitting between them. There are 14 residues in the CDR3. The chain's CDR3 is CASSAAGRQETQYF. Here the CDR3 DNA reads TGTGCCAGCAGCGCCGCCGGACGGCAAGAGACCCAGTACTTC.

The chain has TRBV29-1 and TRBJ1-3; D unclear. There are 14 residues in the CDR3. The V gene lost 7 bases and the J gene lost 0 bases, with 13 bases spanning the gap. Per germline, CDR1 SQVTM and CDR2 ANQGSEA. CDR3 nucleotide sequence: TGCAGCGCGCGGACGGCGAGCTCTGGAAACACCATATATTTT. The encoded protein is CSARTASSGNTIYF.

This chain uses TRBV4-1 with TRBJ1-2; 10 nucleotides match TRBD1. V lost 3 bases to trimming and J lost 8 bases; unmatched junction nucleotides: 6. Germline V CDR1 and CDR2: MGHRA, YSYEKL. CDR3 length: 14 residues. For the CDR3, the DNA is TGCGCCAGCAGCCACCGGGGACAGGGGACCGGCTACACCTTC. Translation: CASSHRGQGTGYTF.